The rows below give T cell receptor beta chains drawn from one sample of a study of T cell responses to AZD1222 COVID-19 vaccine. Here immunoSEQ multiplex PCR was the method, and the copy in TCRdb shows in-frame clones only, minus some. The repertoire holds 110,000 or so clones, over 75% seen once, with 17% in the top ten. Sequencing used peripheral blood, obtained on day 0 of AZD1222 vaccination. The receptors stem from an adult in good health. Each CDR3 is given with its conserved first and last residue. D genes are given only for firm matches. Only some rows state a clone size, as once, few, many or a class for expanded clones.

cdr3_aa,cdr3_nt,j_call,d_call,cdr3_length,clone_size,v_call
CASSLDTPGSEEQFF,TGCGCCAGCAGCTTGGACACCCCCGGTAGCGAAGAGCAGTTCTTC,TRBJ2-1,.,15,.,TRBV5-1
CASSQGGTGGTGELFF,TGTGCCAGCAGCCAAGGTGGGACAGGGGGGACCGGGGAGCTGTTTTTT,TRBJ2-2,TRBD1,16,.,TRBV14
CASSHDFAEAFF,TGTGCCAGCAGCCACGATTTCGCTGAAGCTTTCTTT,TRBJ1-1,.,12,.,TRBV4-2
CATSDGGKETQYF,TGTGCCACCAGTGATGGGGGGAAAGAGACCCAGTACTTC,TRBJ2-5,.,13,.,TRBV24-1
CASSPTRTANTGELFF,TGTGCCAGCAGCCCAACCCGGACAGCCAACACCGGGGAGCTGTTTTTT,TRBJ2-2,.,16,.,TRBV11-3
CASSLTGGGQPQHF,TGCGCCAGCAGCTTGACCGGGGGCGGGCAGCCCCAGCATTTT,TRBJ1-5,.,14,once,TRBV5-1
CASSPGTSGHNEQFF,TGTGCCAGCTCACCTGGGACTAGCGGCCACAATGAGCAGTTCTTC,TRBJ2-1,TRBD2,15,.,TRBV18
CASRRTENYNSPLHF,TGTGCCAGCAGGCGGACAGAAAATTATAATTCACCCCTCCACTTT,TRBJ1-6,.,15,.,TRBV2
CASSHRGSGRYGYTF,TGTGCCAGCAGCCACAGGGGGAGCGGGCGGTATGGCTACACCTTC,TRBJ1-2,TRBD1,15,.,TRBV5-6
CASSLAGGRDTEAFF,TGCGCCAGCAGCTTGGCCGGGGGGCGGGACACTGAAGCTTTCTTT,TRBJ1-1,.,15,once,TRBV5-1
CASSLAWGGGEQFF,TGCGCCAGCAGCTTGGCCTGGGGGGGCGGTGAGCAGTTCTTC,TRBJ2-1,.,14,.,TRBV5-1
CASSRLAAPSSYEQYF,TGTGCCAGTAGCAGGCTAGCGGCTCCGAGCTCCTACGAGCAGTACTTC,TRBJ2-7,TRBD2,16,.,TRBV19
CASSPATGGSNQPQHF,TGTGCCAGCTCACCCGCCACAGGTGGGAGCAATCAGCCCCAGCATTTT,TRBJ1-5,.,16,.,TRBV18
CASSYLRDIYNQPQHF,TGTGCCAGCAGTTACCTCCGGGACATCTACAATCAGCCCCAGCATTTT,TRBJ1-5,.,16,.,TRBV6-5
CASSPWRGASWNTEAFF,TGCGCCAGCAGCCCCTGGCGCGGCGCGTCTTGGAACACTGAAGCTTTCTTT,TRBJ1-1,.,17,.,TRBV4-1
CASSQDKGNTIYF,TGCGCCAGCAGCCAAGATAAGGGAAACACCATATATTTT,TRBJ1-3,.,13,.,TRBV4-3
CASSIVGSDTQYF,TGTGCCAGTAGTATAGTGGGATCAGATACGCAGTATTTT,TRBJ2-3,.,13,.,TRBV19
CASSLGGGLGETQYF,TGTGCCAGCAGCTTAGGTGGGGGGCTGGGGGAGACCCAGTACTTC,TRBJ2-5,.,15,.,TRBV7-2
CASSRGATEAFF,TGTGCCAGCAGCAGGGGAGCCACTGAAGCTTTCTTT,TRBJ1-1,.,12,.,TRBV5-4
CASSITHGPYNEQFF,TGTGCCAGTAGTATAACCCATGGCCCTTACAATGAGCAGTTCTTC,TRBJ2-1,.,15,.,TRBV19
CASSRRASFRNEQFF,TGTGCCAGCAGCCGAAGGGCGAGTTTTAGGAATGAGCAGTTCTTC,TRBJ2-1,.,15,.,TRBV14
CASSVGQADTGELFF,TGTGCCAGTAGCGTCGGACAGGCTGACACCGGGGAGCTGTTTTTT,TRBJ2-2,TRBD1,15,.,TRBV19
CASSSGLLNSTDTQYF,TGTGCCAGCAGCTCTGGACTACTCAACAGCACAGATACGCAGTATTTT,TRBJ2-3,.,16,few,TRBV5-7
CSVEGLTGATSGNTIYF,TGCAGCGTTGAAGGGCTGACAGGGGCCACCTCTGGAAACACCATATATTTT,TRBJ1-3,TRBD1,17,.,TRBV29-1
CASSLDLRTNEQFF,TGTGCCAGCAGCTTAGACTTACGGACCAATGAGCAGTTCTTC,TRBJ2-1,.,14,.,TRBV7-9
CASSLTGVEAFF,TGTGCCAGCAGCTTAACCGGGGTAGAAGCTTTCTTT,TRBJ1-1,.,12,.,TRBV7-9
CASSQVQREDEQFF,TGCGCCAGCAGCCAGGTACAGCGGGAGGATGAGCAGTTCTTC,TRBJ2-1,TRBD2,14,.,TRBV5-1
CASSLGHTWGESTGELFF,TGTGCCAGCAGCTTAGGACATACTTGGGGAGAAAGCACCGGGGAGCTGTTTTTT,TRBJ2-2,.,18,.,TRBV7-8
CASSLPANRGYGYTF,TGTGCCAGCAGCCTACCGGCCAATCGGGGTTATGGCTACACCTTC,TRBJ1-2,.,15,.,TRBV7-2
CASSALAVAYTDTQYF,TGTGCCAGCTCAGCTCTAGCGGTAGCTTACACAGATACGCAGTATTTT,TRBJ2-3,TRBD2,16,.,TRBV18
CASSLEVVGGGNQPQHF,TGTGCCAGCAGCTTAGAGGTGGTCGGGGGTGGCAATCAGCCCCAGCATTTT,TRBJ1-5,.,17,.,TRBV7-9
CASSETSGGVDYEQYF,TGTGCCAGCAGTGAGACTAGCGGGGGTGTAGATTACGAGCAGTACTTC,TRBJ2-7,TRBD2,16,once,TRBV6-1
CASSLQGRGNQPQHF,TGTGCCAGCAGCCTTCAGGGGAGGGGCAATCAGCCCCAGCATTTT,TRBJ1-5,.,15,.,TRBV7-2
CASSHSLPVSPLHF,TGTGCCAGCAGCCATAGTCTCCCGGTTTCACCCCTCCACTTT,TRBJ1-6,.,14,.,TRBV3-1/TRBV3-2
CASSSGREALGYGYTF,TGCGCCAGCAGCTCCGGCAGGGAGGCACTAGGCTATGGCTACACCTTC,TRBJ1-2,.,16,.,TRBV5-1
CASSFIGGQETQYF,TGTGCCAGCAGTTTCATAGGGGGGCAAGAGACCCAGTACTTC,TRBJ2-5,.,14,once,TRBV27
CASSYIAGVSYNEQFF,TGCGCCAGCAGCTATATAGCGGGAGTGTCCTACAATGAGCAGTTCTTC,TRBJ2-1,TRBD2,16,.,TRBV5-1
CASSFLDRESEAFF,TGCGCCAGCAGCTTCCTCGACAGGGAATCTGAAGCTTTCTTT,TRBJ1-1,TRBD1,14,.,TRBV4-1
CASRQGPGELFF,TGTGCCAGCCGACAGGGGCCCGGGGAGCTGTTTTTT,TRBJ2-2,TRBD1,12,.,TRBV6-5
CASSLERTTGPETQYF,TGTGCCAGCAGCTTGGAGCGAACTACAGGGCCAGAGACCCAGTACTTC,TRBJ2-5,.,16,.,TRBV5-4
CASSEGGATEAFF,TGTGCCAGCAGTGAAGGGGGCGCCACTGAAGCTTTCTTT,TRBJ1-1,.,13,.,TRBV2
CASSITGGPSRPQHF,TGTGCCAGTAGTATAACAGGGGGTCCCTCTCGGCCCCAGCATTTT,TRBJ1-5,TRBD1,15,.,TRBV19
CASSGTSGGGLESSDTQYF,TGTGCCAGCAGCGGGACTAGCGGGGGGGGTCTAGAATCGTCAGATACGCAGTATTTT,TRBJ2-3,TRBD2,19,.,TRBV7-6
CASSSLRTSYGEQFF,TGTGCCAGCAGCTCCCTACGGACTAGCTACGGTGAGCAGTTCTTC,TRBJ2-1,TRBD2,15,.,TRBV7-3
CASRGTNEKLFF,TGTGCCAGCAGGGGAACTAATGAAAAACTGTTTTTT,TRBJ1-4,.,12,.,TRBV12-3/TRBV12-4
CASSSRQGGQYF,TGTGCCAGCAGTTCGCGACAGGGAGGGCAGTACTTC,TRBJ2-7,.,12,once,TRBV28
CASSLGLQGDEKLFF,TGTGCCAGCAGCTTAGGACTCCAAGGGGATGAAAAACTGTTTTTT,TRBJ1-4,.,15,once,TRBV7-9
CASSQTGGFNTEAFF,TGTGCCAGCAGTCAGACAGGGGGGTTCAACACTGAAGCTTTCTTT,TRBJ1-1,TRBD1,15,.,TRBV3-1/TRBV3-2
CASSIPILGQGLGGYTF,TGTGCCAGTAGTATTCCTATCTTGGGACAGGGATTGGGAGGCTACACCTTC,TRBJ1-2,TRBD1,17,.,TRBV19
CATSDSREAQHF,TGTGCCACCAGTGATTCCCGAGAGGCCCAGCATTTT,TRBJ1-5,.,12,once,TRBV24-1
CASSLGWATGELFF,TGCGCCAGCAGCCTGGGGTGGGCTACCGGGGAGCTGTTTTTT,TRBJ2-2,.,14,.,TRBV5-1
CASSIGFGGNNEQFF,TGTGCCAGTAGTATAGGGTTTGGCGGGAACAATGAGCAGTTCTTC,TRBJ2-1,.,15,.,TRBV19
CASSEGTGYNSPLHF,TGTGCCAGCAGTGAAGGGACAGGCTATAATTCACCCCTCCACTTT,TRBJ1-6,TRBD1,15,.,TRBV6-4
CATSPQPGDSSGYTF,TGCGCCACCAGCCCTCAGCCAGGGGACTCCTCTGGCTACACCTTC,TRBJ1-2,.,15,.,TRBV5-1
CASSPPMGFYGYTF,TGTGCCAGCTCACCACCAATGGGTTTCTATGGCTACACCTTC,TRBJ1-2,.,14,.,TRBV18
CASSRHPGGNTEAFF,TGTGCCAGCAGTCGCCACCCCGGGGGGAACACTGAAGCTTTCTTT,TRBJ1-1,.,15,.,TRBV28
CASSLAPGNTEAFF,TGTGCCAGCTCACTGGCGCCCGGGAACACTGAAGCTTTCTTT,TRBJ1-1,.,14,.,TRBV18
CASSLRTRGYNEQFF,TGTGCCAGCAGCCTAAGGACTCGCGGATACAATGAGCAGTTCTTC,TRBJ2-1,.,15,.,TRBV27